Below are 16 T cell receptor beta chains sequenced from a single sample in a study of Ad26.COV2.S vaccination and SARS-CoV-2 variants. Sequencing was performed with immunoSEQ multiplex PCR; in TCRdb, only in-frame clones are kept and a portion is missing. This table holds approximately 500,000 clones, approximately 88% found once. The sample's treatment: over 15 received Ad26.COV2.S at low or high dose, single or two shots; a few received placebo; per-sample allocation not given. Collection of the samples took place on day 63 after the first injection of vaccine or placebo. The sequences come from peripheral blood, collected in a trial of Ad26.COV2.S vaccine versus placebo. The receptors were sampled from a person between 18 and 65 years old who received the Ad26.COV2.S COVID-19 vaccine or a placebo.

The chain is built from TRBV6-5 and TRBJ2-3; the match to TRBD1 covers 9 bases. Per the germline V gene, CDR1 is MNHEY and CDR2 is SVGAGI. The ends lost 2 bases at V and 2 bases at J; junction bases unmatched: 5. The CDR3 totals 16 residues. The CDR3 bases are TGTGCCAGCAGTTACACCGGGACAGGGTTCACAGATACGCAGTATTTT. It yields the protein CASSYTGTGFTDTQYF.

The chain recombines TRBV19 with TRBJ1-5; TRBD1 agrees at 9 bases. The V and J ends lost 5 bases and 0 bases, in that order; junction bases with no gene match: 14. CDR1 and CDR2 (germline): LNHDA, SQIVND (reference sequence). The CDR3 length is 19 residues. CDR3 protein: CASSPRPGTGFNSNQPQHF. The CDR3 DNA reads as TGTGCCAGTAGTCCGCGTCCCGGGACAGGGTTCAATAGCAATCAGCCCCAGCATTTT.

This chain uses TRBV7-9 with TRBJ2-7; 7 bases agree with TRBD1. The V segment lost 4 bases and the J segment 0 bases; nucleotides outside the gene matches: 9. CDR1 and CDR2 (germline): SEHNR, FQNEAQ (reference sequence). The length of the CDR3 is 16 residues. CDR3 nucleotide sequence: TGTGCCAGCAGCTATATTAACAGGGGCCTCTCCTACGAGCAGTACTTC. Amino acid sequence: CASSYINRGLSYEQYF.

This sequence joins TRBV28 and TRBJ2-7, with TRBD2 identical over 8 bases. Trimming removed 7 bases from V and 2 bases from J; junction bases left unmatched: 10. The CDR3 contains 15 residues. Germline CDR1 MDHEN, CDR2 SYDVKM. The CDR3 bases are TGTGCCAGCAACTCGGGGGGGAGAGGGGCCTACGAGCAGTACTTC. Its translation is CASNSGGRGAYEQYF.

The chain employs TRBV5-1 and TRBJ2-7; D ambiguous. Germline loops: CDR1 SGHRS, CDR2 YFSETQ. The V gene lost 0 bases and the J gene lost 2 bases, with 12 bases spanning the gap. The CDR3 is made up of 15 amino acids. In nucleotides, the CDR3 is TGCGCCAGCAGCTTGGTATTGGGCCGGCCCTACGAGCAGTACTTC. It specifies CASSLVLGRPYEQYF.

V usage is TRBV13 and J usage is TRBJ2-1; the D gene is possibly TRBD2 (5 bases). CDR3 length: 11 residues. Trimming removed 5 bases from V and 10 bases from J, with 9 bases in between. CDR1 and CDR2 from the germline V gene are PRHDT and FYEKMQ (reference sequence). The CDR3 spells CASSPLAEQFF. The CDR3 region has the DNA TGTGCCAGCAGCCCTTTAGCGGAGCAGTTCTTC.

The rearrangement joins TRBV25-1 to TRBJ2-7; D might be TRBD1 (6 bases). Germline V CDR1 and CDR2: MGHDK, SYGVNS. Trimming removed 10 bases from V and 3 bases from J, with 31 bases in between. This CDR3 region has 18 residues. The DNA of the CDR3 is TGTGCCATCCCCTCTGATTACTCAGGGGAAATCAGCTACTACGAGCAGTACTTC. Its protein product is CAIPSDYSGEISYYEQYF.

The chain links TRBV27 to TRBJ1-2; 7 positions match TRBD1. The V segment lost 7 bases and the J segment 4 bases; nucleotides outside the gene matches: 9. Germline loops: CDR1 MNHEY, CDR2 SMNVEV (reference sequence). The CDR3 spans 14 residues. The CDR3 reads CASTQRAGGYGYTF. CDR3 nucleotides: TGTGCCAGCACCCAAAGGGCAGGGGGCTATGGCTACACCTTC.

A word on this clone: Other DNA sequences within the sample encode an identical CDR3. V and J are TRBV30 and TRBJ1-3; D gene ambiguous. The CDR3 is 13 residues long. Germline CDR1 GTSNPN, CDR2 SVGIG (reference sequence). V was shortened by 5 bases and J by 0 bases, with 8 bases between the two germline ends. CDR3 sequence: CAWSRTSGNTIYF. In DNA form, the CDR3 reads TGTGCCTGGTCCAGGACCTCTGGAAACACCATATATTTT. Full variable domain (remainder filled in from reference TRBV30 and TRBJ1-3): SQTIHQWPATLVQPVGSPLSLECTVEGTSNPNLYWYRQAAGRGLQLLFYSVGIGQISSEVPQNLSASRPQDRQFILSSKKLLLSDSGFYLCAWSRTSGNTIYFGEGSWLTVV.

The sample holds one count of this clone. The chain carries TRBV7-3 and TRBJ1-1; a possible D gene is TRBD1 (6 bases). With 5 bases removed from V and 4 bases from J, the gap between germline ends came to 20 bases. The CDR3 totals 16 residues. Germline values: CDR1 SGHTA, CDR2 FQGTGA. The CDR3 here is CASSKGGAPPSTEAFF. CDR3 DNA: TGTGCCAGCAGCAAAGGGGGAGCACCGCCGAGCACTGAAGCTTTCTTT.

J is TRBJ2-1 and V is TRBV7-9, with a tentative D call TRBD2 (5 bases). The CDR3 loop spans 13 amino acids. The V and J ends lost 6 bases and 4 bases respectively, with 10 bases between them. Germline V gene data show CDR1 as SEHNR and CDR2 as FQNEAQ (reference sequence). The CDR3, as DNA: TGTGCCAGCAGGTACGGGGATTACAATGAGCAGTTCTTC. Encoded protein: CASRYGDYNEQFF.

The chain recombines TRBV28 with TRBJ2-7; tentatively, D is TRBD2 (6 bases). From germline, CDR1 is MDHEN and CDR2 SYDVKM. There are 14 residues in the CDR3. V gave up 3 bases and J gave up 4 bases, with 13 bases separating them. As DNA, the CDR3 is TGTGCCAGCAGTTTCTTGGGAGGAACTTACGAGCAGTACTTC. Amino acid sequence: CASSFLGGTYEQYF.

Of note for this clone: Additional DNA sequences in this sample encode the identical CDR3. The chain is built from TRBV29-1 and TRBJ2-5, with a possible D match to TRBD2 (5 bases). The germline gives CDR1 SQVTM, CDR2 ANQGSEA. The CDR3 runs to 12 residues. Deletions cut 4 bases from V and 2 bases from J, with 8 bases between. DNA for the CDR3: TGCAGCGTTGCCGGCGGGCAAGAGACCCAGTACTTC. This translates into CSVAGGQETQYF.

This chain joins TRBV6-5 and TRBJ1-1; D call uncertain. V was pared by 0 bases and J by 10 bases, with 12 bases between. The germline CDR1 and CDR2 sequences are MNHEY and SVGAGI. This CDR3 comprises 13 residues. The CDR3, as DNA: TGTGCCAGCAGTTACTCGAGCCAGGTACTAGCTTTCTTT. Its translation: CASSYSSQVLAFF.

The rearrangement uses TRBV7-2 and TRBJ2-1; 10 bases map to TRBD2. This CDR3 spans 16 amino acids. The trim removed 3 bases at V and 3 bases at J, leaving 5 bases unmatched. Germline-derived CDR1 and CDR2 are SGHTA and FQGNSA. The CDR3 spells CASSFLAGEVYNEQFF. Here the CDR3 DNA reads TGTGCCAGCAGCTTCCTAGCGGGAGAGGTCTACAATGAGCAGTTCTTC.

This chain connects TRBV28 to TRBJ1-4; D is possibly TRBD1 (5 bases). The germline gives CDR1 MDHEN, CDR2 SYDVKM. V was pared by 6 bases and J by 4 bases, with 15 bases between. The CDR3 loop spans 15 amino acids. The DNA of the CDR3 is TGTGCCAGCAGGAAAGCAGGGTTGTTTAATGAAAAACTGTTTTTT. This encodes CASRKAGLFNEKLFF.